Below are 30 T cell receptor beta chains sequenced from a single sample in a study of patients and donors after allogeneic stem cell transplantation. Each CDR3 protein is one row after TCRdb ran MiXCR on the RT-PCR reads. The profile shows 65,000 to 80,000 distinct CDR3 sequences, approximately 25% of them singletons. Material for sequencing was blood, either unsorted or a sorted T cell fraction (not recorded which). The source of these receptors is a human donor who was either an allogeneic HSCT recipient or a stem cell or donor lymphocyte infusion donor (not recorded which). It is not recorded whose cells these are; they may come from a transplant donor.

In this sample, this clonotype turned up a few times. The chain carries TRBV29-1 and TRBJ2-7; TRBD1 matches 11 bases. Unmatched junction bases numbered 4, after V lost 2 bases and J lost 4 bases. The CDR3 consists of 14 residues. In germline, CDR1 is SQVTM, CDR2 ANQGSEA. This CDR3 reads CSVEFRDRGYEQYF. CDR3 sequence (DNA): TGCAGCGTTGAATTCCGGGACAGGGGGTACGAGCAGTACTTC.

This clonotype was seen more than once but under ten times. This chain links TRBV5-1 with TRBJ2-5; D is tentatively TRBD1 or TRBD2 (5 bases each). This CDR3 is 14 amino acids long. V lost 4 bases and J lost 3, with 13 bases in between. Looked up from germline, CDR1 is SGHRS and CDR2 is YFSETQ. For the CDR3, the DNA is TGCGCCAGCAGCGTAACCGGGGCTAAAGAGACCCAGTACTTC. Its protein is CASSVTGAKETQYF.

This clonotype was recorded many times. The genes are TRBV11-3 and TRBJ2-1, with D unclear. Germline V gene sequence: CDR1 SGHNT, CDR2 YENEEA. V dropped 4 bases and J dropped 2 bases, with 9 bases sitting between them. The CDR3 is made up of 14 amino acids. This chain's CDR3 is CASSSLTTYNEQFF. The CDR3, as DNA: TGTGCCAGCAGCTCCCTTACCACCTACAATGAGCAGTTCTTC.

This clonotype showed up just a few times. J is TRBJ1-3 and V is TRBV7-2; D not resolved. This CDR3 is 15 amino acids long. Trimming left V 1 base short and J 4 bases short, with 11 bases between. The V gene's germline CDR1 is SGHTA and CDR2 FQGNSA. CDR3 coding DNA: TGTGCCAGCAGCTTAGTTGTAGGGTCAGGAAACACCATATATTTT. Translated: CASSLVVGSGNTIYF.

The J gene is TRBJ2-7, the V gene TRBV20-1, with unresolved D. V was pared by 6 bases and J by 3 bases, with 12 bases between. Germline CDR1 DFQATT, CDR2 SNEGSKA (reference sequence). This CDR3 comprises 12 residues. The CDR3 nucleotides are TGCAGTGCCGCCGATCAATACTACGAGCAGTACTTC. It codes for CSAADQYYEQYF.

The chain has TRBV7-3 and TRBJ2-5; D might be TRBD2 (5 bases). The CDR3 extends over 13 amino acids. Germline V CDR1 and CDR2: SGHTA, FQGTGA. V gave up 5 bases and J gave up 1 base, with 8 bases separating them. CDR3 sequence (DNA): TGTGCCAGCAGCCGGGATATCCAAGAGACCCAGTACTTC. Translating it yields CASSRDIQETQYF. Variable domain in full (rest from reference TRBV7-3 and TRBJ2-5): GAGVSQTPSNKVTEKGKYVELRCDPISGHTALYWYRQSLGQGPEFLIYFQGTGAADDSGLPNDRFFAVRPEGSVSTLKIQRTERGDSAVYLCASSRDIQETQYFGPGTRLLVL.

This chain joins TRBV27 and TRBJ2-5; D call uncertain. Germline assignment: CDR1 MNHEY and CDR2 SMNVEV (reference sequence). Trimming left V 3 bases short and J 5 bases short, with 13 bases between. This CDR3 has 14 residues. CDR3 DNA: TGTGCCAGCAGTTTGGCGTTTGAGGTGGAGACCCAGTACTTC. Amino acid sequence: CASSLAFEVETQYF.

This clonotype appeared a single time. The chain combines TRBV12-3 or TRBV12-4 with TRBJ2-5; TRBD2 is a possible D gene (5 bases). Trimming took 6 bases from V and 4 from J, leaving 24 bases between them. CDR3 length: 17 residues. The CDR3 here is CASSQYINSRGGETQYF. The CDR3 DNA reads TGTGCCAGCAGCCAGTATATCAACTCTCGCGGAGGAGAGACCCAGTACTTC.

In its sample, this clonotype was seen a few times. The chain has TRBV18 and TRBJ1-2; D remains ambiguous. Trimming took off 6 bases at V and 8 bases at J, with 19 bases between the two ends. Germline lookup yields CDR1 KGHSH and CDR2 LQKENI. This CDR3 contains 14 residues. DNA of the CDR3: TGTGCCAGCTCTAGCCGGTCGGAGCTCGGGGGCTACACCTTC. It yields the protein CASSSRSELGGYTF.

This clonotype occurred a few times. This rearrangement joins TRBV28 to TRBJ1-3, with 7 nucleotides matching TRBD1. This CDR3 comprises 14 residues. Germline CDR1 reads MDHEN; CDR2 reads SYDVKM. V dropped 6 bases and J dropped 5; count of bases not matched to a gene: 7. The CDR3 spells CASRSGQDRNTIYF. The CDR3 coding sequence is TGTGCCAGCAGGTCTGGACAGGACCGAAACACCATATATTTT.

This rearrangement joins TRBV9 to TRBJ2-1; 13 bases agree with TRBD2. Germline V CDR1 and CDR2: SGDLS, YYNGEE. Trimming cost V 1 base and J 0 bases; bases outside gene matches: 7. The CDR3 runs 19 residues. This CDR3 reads CASSVTSGRALGSYNEQFF. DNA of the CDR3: TGTGCCAGCAGCGTAACTAGCGGGAGGGCCCTCGGCTCCTACAATGAGCAGTTCTTC.

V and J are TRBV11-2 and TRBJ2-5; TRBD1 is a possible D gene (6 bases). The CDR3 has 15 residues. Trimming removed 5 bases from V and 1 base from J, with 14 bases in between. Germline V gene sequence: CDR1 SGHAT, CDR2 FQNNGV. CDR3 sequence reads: CASSGRRGGQETQYF. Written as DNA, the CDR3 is TGTGCCAGCAGCGGCCGCAGAGGGGGCCAAGAGACCCAGTACTTC. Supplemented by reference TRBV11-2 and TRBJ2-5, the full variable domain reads EAGVAQSPRYKIIEKRQSVAFWCNPISGHATLYWYQQILGQGPKLLIQFQNNGVVDDSQLPKDRFSAERLKGVDSTLKIQPAKLEDSAVYLCASSGRRGGQETQYFGPGTRLLVL.

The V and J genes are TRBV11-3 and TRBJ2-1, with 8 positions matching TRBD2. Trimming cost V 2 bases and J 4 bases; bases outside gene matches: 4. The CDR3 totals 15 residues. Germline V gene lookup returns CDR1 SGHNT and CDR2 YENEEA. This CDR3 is CASSLLGRGYNEQFF. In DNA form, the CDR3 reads TGTGCCAGCAGCTTACTCGGGAGGGGTTACAATGAGCAGTTCTTC.

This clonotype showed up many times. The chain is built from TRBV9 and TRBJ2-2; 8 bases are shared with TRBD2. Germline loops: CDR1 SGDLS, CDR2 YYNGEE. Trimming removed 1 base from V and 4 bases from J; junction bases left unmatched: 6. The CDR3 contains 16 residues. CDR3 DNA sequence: TGTGCCAGCAGCGTACTTATAGCGGGAAGCACCGGGGAGCTGTTTTTT. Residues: CASSVLIAGSTGELFF.

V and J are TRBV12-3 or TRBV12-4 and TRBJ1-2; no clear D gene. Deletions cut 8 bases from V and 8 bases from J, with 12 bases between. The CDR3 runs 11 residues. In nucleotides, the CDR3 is TGTGCCAGCGTACTTGGGTTCGGCTACACCTTC. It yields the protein CASVLGFGYTF.

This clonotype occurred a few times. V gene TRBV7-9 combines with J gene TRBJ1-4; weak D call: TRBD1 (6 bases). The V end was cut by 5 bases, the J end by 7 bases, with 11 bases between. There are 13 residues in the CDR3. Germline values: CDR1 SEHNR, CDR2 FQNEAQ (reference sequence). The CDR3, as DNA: TGTGCCAGCAGCGAAAGAGGGGGTGAAAAACTGTTTTTT. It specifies CASSERGGEKLFF.

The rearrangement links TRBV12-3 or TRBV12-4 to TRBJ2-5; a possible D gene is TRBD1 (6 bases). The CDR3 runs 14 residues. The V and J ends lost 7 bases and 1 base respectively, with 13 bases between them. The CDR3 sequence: CASNRGSLQETQYF. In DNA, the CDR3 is TGTGCCAGCAATAGGGGGTCCCTCCAAGAGACCCAGTACTTC.

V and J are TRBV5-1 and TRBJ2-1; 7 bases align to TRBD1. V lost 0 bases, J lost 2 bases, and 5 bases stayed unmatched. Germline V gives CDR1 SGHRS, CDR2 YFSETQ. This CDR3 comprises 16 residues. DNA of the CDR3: TGCGCCAGCAGCTTGGGAGGGACAGTAACCTACAATGAGCAGTTCTTC. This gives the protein CASSLGGTVTYNEQFF.

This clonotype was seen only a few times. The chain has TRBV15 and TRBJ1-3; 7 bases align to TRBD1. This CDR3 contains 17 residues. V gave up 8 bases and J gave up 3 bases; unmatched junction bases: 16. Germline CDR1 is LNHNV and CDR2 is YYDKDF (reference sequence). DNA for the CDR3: TGTGCCACCGCATTCCACTCTCCGGACAGGAATGGAAACACCATATATTTT. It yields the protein CATAFHSPDRNGNTIYF.

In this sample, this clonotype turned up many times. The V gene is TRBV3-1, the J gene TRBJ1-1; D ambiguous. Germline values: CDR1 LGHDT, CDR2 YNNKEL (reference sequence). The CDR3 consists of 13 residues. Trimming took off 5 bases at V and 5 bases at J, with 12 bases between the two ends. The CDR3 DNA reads TGTGCCAGCAGCAAGAACCCGGGGACTGAAGCTTTCTTT. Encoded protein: CASSKNPGTEAFF.

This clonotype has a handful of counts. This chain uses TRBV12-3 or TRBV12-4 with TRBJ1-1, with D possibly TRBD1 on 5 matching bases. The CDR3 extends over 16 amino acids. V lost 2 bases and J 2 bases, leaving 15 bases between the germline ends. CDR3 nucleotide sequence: TGTGCCAGCAGTTTAAGAGGAACAGGCCTAAACACTGAAGCTTTCTTT. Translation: CASSLRGTGLNTEAFF.

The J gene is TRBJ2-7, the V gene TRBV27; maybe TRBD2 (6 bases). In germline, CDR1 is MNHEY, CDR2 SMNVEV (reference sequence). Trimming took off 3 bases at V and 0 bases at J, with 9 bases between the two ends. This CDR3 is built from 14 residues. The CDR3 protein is CASSFGGTSYEQYF. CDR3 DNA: TGTGCCAGCAGTTTTGGGGGGACCTCCTACGAGCAGTACTTC.

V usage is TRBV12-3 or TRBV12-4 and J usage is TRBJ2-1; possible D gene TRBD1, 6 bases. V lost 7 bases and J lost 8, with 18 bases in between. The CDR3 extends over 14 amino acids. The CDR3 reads CASTFPDNRDEQFF. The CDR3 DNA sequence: TGTGCCAGCACCTTCCCGGATAACAGGGATGAGCAGTTCTTC.

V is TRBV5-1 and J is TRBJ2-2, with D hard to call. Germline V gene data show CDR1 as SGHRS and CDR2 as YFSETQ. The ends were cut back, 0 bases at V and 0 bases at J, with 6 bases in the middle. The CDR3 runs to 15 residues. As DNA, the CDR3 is TGCGCCAGCAGCTTGGTCTCATCGAACACCGGGGAGCTGTTTTTT. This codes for CASSLVSSNTGELFF.

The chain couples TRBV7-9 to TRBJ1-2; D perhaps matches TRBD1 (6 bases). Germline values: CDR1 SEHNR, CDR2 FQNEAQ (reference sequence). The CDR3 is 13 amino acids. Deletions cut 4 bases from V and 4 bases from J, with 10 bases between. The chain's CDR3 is CASSSGQIYGYTF. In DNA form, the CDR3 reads TGTGCCAGCAGCTCTGGACAGATCTATGGCTACACCTTC.

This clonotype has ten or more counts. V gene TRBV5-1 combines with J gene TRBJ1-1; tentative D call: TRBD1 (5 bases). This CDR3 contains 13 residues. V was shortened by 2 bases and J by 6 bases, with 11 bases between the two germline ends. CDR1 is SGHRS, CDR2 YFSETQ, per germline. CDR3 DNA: TGCGCCAGCAGCTTCTTGCAGGGAGCTGAAGCTTTCTTT. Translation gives CASSFLQGAEAFF. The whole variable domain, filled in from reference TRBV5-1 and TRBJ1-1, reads KAGVTQTPRYLIKTRGQQVTLSCSPISGHRSVSWYQQTPGQGLQFLFEYFSETQRNKGNFPGRFSGRQFSNSRSEMNVSTLELGDSALYLCASSFLQGAEAFFGQGTRLTVV.

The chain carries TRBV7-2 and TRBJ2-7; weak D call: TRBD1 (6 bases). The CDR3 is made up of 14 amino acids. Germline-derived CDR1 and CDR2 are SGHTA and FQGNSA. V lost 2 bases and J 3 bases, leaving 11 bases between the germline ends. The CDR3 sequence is CASSLRLDSYEQYF. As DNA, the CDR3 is TGTGCCAGCAGCTTACGCCTGGACAGCTACGAGCAGTACTTC.

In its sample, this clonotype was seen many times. In DNA, the CDR3 is TGTGCCAGCAGCTTAGTCGGGGGAGTGAACACTGAAGCTTTCTTT. This codes for CASSLVGGVNTEAFF. The genes are TRBV7-9 and TRBJ1-1; tentative D call: TRBD1 (5 bases). Germline loops: CDR1 SEHNR, CDR2 FQNEAQ (reference sequence). This CDR3 is 15 amino acids long. Trimming cost V 1 base and J 0 bases, with 9 bases left between them.

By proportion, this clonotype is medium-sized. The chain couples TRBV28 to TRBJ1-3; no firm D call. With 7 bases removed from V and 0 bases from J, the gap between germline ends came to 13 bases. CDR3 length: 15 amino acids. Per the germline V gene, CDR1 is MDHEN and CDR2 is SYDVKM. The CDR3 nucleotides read TGTGCCAGCACCCTGGACGGAAGCTCTGGAAACACCATATATTTT. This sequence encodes CASTLDGSSGNTIYF.

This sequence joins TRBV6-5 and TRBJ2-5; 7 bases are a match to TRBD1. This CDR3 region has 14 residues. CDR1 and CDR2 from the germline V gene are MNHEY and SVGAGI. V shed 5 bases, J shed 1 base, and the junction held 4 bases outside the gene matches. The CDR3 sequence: CASSHRDSQETQYF. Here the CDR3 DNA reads TGTGCCAGCAGTCACCGGGACAGCCAAGAGACCCAGTACTTC.